The rows below give T cell receptor beta chains drawn from one sample of a study of type 1 regulatory T cells. Via MiXCR, TCRdb re-called the reads, giving one row per CDR3 protein. The table lists roughly 71,000 distinct CDR3 sequences, under 25% of them singletons. The antigens of these receptors remain unknown. Material for sequencing was cultured type 1 regulatory T (Tr1) cells, either the whole culture or a sorted fraction (not recorded which). These receptors were taken from a human donor in good health. The CDR3 runs from the conserved cysteine through the conserved F or W. D genes are given only for firm matches. Part of the rows lack a size; the others show once, few, many or a class for expanded clones.

>-|TRBV7-2|TRBJ1-5|-
TGTGCCAGCAGCTTAGAATGGGGACGCCAGCCCCAGCATTTT
CASSLEWGRQPQHF
>few|TRBV29-1|TRBJ1-1|TRBD1
TGCAGCGTTTCCCCGGGACAGGGTAAAACTTTCTTT
CSVSPGQGKTFF
>many|TRBV12-3/TRBV12-4|TRBJ2-2|TRBD2
TGTGCCAGCAGGCTAGCGGGAGAAGCCTGGAGGAACACCGGGGAGCTGTTTTTT
CASRLAGEAWRNTGELFF
>-|TRBV11-2|TRBJ1-6|-
TGTGCCAGCAGCTTAGTATACCGCTCGGCCCTCCACTTT
CASSLVYRSALHF
>many|TRBV24-1|TRBJ1-2|-
TGTGCCACCAGTGACCTCTATGGCTACACCTTC
CATSDLYGYTF
>-|TRBV5-1|TRBJ2-7|-
TGCGCCAGCAGCCCCCAGGGCGCAGGGCGTAACGAGCAGTACTTC
CASSPQGAGRNEQYF
>-|TRBV29-1|TRBJ2-7|-
TGCAGCGTTGTAGTCACAGCGGTACTCCACGAGCAGTACTTC
CSVVVTAVLHEQYF
>many|TRBV6-5|TRBJ2-2|-
TGTGCCAGCAGTTACCAGGTCGGCGGGGAGCTGTTTTTT
CASSYQVGGELFF
>many|TRBV12-3/TRBV12-4|TRBJ2-6|-
TGTGCCAGCACCATTGGAGGGTCTGCTGGGGCCAACGTCCTGACTTTC
CASTIGGSAGANVLTF
>few|TRBV4-3|TRBJ2-5|TRBD2
TGCGCCAGCAGCCAAGATCCTGCGGGAGGGCTTAAGGAGACCCAGTACTTC
CASSQDPAGGLKETQYF
>many|TRBV5-4|TRBJ2-3|-
TGCGCCAGCAGCTTGGGCGGCACAGATACGCAGTATTTT
CASSLGGTDTQYF
>few|TRBV7-2|TRBJ2-7|TRBD2
TGTGCCAGCAAACGGGAGGGTAGCTCCTACGAGCAGTACTTC
CASKREGSSYEQYF
>few|TRBV11-2|TRBJ2-1|-
TGTGCCAGCAGCTTAGGGGCCTACAATGAGCAGTTCTTC
CASSLGAYNEQFF
>-|TRBV27|TRBJ2-7|-
TGTGCCAGCAGGGATGGGGACGGAGCCTACGAGCAGTACTTC
CASRDGDGAYEQYF
>few|TRBV12-3/TRBV12-4|TRBJ1-5|-
TGTGCCAGCAGTTTAGAATTGGGGGGATCTGCTTATCAGCCCCAGCATTTT
CASSLELGGSAYQPQHF
>few|TRBV12-3/TRBV12-4|TRBJ1-3|-
TGTGCCAGCAGTTCGACGGGCTCTGGAAACACCATATATTTT
CASSSTGSGNTIYF
>few|TRBV12-3/TRBV12-4|TRBJ1-5|-
TGTGCCAGCAGCCCGCGACTCAATCAGCCCCAGCATTTT
CASSPRLNQPQHF
>-|TRBV20-1|TRBJ2-3|TRBD2
TGCAGTGCTAGAGATGGGGCTAGCGGGAGGGCCGGGGCGAAGTATTTT
CSARDGASGRAGAKYF
>few|TRBV5-4|TRBJ2-2|TRBD1
TGTGCCAGCAGTTCACAGGGGGCGTACACCGGGGAGCTGTTTTTT
CASSSQGAYTGELFF
>many|TRBV5-1|TRBJ1-5|-
TGCGCCAGCAGCTTGGGGGTTTATAGCAATCAGCCCCAGCATTTT
CASSLGVYSNQPQHF
>medium-sized|TRBV20-1|TRBJ2-7|TRBD2
TGCAGTGCTAGAGATCTCAGCGGGAGTTTTAACGAGCAGTACTTC
CSARDLSGSFNEQYF
>-|TRBV12-3/TRBV12-4|TRBJ2-3|-
TGTGCCAGCAGCTTAAGAATAAAGGGGTATACGCAGTATTTT
CASSLRIKGYTQYF
>-|TRBV15|TRBJ2-1|-
TGTGCCACCAGCAGAGGATACAATGAGCAGTTCTTC
CATSRGYNEQFF
>many|TRBV12-3/TRBV12-4|TRBJ2-5|TRBD2
TGTGCCAGCAGTTATAGCGGGAGTTTGGGGACCCAGTACTTC
CASSYSGSLGTQYF
>many|TRBV24-1|TRBJ2-3|TRBD2
TGTGCCACCAGTGGAGCGGGGAGCACAGATACGCAGTATTTT
CATSGAGSTDTQYF
>-|TRBV5-8|TRBJ2-3|TRBD2
TGTGCCAGCAGCCCCACCCCAACTAGCGGTCACGGTACGCAGTATTTT
CASSPTPTSGHGTQYF
>many|TRBV9|TRBJ2-1|-
TGTGCCAGCAGCGTAGGAACGTTCAATGAGCAGTTCTTC
CASSVGTFNEQFF
>few|TRBV20-1|TRBJ2-5|TRBD2
TGCAGTGCTAGGGGGGCGGGCACTAGCGGGATAAAAGAGACCCAGTACTTC
CSARGAGTSGIKETQYF
>-|TRBV2|TRBJ2-2|TRBD2
TGTGCCAGCAGTTCTCTAGCGGGACGTACCGGGGAGCTGTTTTTT
CASSSLAGRTGELFF
>few|TRBV28|TRBJ2-1|TRBD1
TGTGCCAGCATTCCAGGGGGCGTGGGCAATGAGCAGTTCTTC
CASIPGGVGNEQFF
>few|TRBV12-3/TRBV12-4|TRBJ1-2|-
TGTGCCAGCAGTCGATTACAGGTGGTGGACTATGGCTACACCTTC
CASSRLQVVDYGYTF
>few|TRBV7-2|TRBJ1-1|TRBD1
TGTGCCACAAGCGGACAGGCGAACACTGAAGCTTTCTTT
CATSGQANTEAFF
>few|TRBV29-1|TRBJ2-6|-
TGCAGCGTTGGGACCGGGACCCGGACGTCTGGGGCCAACGTCCTGACTTTC
CSVGTGTRTSGANVLTF
>few|TRBV12-3/TRBV12-4|TRBJ2-1|-
TGTGCCAGCAGTTTTACAGGGGGGGGTTACAATGAGCAGTTCTTC
CASSFTGGGYNEQFF
>-|TRBV12-3/TRBV12-4|TRBJ2-5|-
TGTGCCAGCAGCCCGCTGAGCTGGGGCGGCGAGACCCAGTACTTC
CASSPLSWGGETQYF
>-|TRBV24-1|TRBJ2-1|-
TGTGCCACCAGTGATTTAGTGGGGGGGCTTGAGCAGTTCTTC
CATSDLVGGLEQFF
>-|TRBV5-1|TRBJ2-5|TRBD2
TGCGCCAGCAGCTGGGGACTAGCGGGAGAAGAGACCCAGTACTTC
CASSWGLAGEETQYF
>-|TRBV29-1|TRBJ2-5|TRBD1
TGCAGCGGTGGACAGGGGTGGGAGACCCAGTACTTC
CSGGQGWETQYF
>-|TRBV5-6|TRBJ2-4|-
TGTGCCAGCAGCTTGGGCTGGGCGGGACAGAGAAAAAACATTCAGTACTTC
CASSLGWAGQRKNIQYF
>-|TRBV20-1|TRBJ2-3|TRBD2
TGCGGTGGCCTACTAGCGGAGTGGATCACAGATACGCAGTATTTT
CGGLLAEWITDTQYF
>many|TRBV9|TRBJ1-6|-
TGTGCCAGCAGCGTAGGAGGTTATGGCACACCCCTCCACTTT
CASSVGGYGTPLHF
>-|TRBV5-4|TRBJ2-3|TRBD2
TGTGCCAGCAGCCGCGCCCCGGGACTACCTATCACAGATACGCAGTATTTT
CASSRAPGLPITDTQYF
>-|TRBV7-3|TRBJ1-1|-
TGTGCCAGCAGCTTGACCATCAACACTGAAGCTTTCTTT
CASSLTINTEAFF
>-|TRBV11-2|TRBJ2-1|-
TGTGCCAGCAGAGTAGCGGACTCCTACAATGAGCAGTTCTTC
CASRVADSYNEQFF
>-|TRBV7-8|TRBJ2-1|-
TGTGCCAGCAGCTCAGTGGGGAGGCGGGGCAATGAGCAGTTCTTC
CASSSVGRRGNEQFF
>few|TRBV15|TRBJ2-5|-
TGTGCCACCAGCCGCGCCGAAGAGACCCAGTACTTC
CATSRAEETQYF
>-|TRBV19|TRBJ2-1|-
TGTGCCAGTGCCTGGGAGGGGGCAGGGTTGTACAATGAGCAGTTCTTC
CASAWEGAGLYNEQFF
>few|TRBV29-1|TRBJ1-1|-
TGCAGCGTGGCTGGGAAATATACGAACACTGAAGCTTTCTTT
CSVAGKYTNTEAFF
>few|TRBV12-3/TRBV12-4|TRBJ1-2|-
TGTGCCAGCAGGGAAAGGGAAAAGCTCCACTACGCCTTC
CASREREKLHYAF
>-|TRBV12-3/TRBV12-4|TRBJ2-5|TRBD2
TGTGCCAGCAGTTTCGCCGGGAGGGCCGTGGAGACCCAGTACTTC
CASSFAGRAVETQYF
>few|TRBV12-3/TRBV12-4|TRBJ2-5|-
TGTGCCAGCAGTTTAGCAGGCCTCCAAGAGACCCAGTACTTC
CASSLAGLQETQYF
>-|TRBV9|TRBJ2-1|-
TGTGCCAGCAGCGTAGGGGAAGCGAGGCAGCAGTTCTTC
CASSVGEARQQFF
>few|TRBV10-3|TRBJ2-2|-
TGCGCGACGAGCCGGTCGAACACCGGGGAGCTGTTTTTT
CATSRSNTGELFF
>few|TRBV9|TRBJ1-1|-
TGTGCCAGCAGCGTAGAACCAGGAACTGAAGCTTTCTTT
CASSVEPGTEAFF
>-|TRBV14|TRBJ2-1|-
TGTGCCAGCAGCCCGCTAGGGGCAGCCGGGAATGAGCAGTTCTTC
CASSPLGAAGNEQFF